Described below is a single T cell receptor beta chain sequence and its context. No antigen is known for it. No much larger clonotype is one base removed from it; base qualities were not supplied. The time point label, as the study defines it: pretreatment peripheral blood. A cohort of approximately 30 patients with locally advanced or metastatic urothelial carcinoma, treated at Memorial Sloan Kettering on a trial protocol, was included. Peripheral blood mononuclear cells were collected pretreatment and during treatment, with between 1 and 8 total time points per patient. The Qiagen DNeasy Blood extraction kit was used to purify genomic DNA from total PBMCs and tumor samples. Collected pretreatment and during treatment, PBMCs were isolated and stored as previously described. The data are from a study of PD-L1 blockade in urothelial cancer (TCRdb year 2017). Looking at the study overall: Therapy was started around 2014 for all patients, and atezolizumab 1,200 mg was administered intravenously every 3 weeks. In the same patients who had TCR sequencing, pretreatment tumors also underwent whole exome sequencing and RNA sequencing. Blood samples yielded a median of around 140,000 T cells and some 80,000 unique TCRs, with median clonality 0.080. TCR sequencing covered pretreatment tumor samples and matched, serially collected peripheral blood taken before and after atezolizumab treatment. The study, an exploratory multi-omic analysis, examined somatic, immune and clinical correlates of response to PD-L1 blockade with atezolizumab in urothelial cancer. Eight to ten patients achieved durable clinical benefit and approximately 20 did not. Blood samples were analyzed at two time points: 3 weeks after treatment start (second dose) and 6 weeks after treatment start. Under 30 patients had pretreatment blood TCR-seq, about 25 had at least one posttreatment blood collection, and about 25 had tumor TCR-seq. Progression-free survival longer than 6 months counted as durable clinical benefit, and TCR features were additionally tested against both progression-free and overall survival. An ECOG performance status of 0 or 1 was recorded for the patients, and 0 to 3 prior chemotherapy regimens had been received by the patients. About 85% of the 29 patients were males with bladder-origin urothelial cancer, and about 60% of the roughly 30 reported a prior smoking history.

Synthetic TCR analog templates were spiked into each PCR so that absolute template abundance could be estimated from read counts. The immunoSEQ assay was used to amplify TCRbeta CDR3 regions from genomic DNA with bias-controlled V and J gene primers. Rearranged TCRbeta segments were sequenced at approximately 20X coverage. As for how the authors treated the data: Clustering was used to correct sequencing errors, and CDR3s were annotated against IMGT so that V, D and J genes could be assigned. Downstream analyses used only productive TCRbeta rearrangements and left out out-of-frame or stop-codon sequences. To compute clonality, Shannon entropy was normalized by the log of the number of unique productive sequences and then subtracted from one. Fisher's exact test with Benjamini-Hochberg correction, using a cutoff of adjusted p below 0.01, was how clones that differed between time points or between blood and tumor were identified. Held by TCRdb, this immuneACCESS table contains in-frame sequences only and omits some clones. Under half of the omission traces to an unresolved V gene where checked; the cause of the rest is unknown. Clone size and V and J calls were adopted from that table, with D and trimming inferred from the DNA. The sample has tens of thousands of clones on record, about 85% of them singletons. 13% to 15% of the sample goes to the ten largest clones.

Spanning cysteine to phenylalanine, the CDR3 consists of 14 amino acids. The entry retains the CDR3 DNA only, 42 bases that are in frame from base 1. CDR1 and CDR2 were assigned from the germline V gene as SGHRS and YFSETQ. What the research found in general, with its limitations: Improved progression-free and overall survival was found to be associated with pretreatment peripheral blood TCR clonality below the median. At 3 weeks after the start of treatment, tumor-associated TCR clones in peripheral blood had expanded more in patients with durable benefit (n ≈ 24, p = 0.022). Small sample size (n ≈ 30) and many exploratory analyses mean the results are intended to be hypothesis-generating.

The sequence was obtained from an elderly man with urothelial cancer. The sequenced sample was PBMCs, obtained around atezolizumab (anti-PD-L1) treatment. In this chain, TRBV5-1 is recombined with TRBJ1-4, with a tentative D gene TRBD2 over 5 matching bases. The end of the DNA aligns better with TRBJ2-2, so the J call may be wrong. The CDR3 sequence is CASSLDSRGTELFF. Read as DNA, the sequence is TGCGCCAGCAGCTTGGATAGCCGGGGAACGGAGCTGTTTTTT.